This TCR beta chain is from a study of response to subunit inactivated influenza vaccine. Study-level results: The authors put forward the suggestion that each seasonal influenza vaccination may bring in only a limited number of new T cells.

In TCRdb, the RT-PCR reads were re-called with MiXCR into one record per CDR3 protein. This table has fewer than 350,000 distinct CDR3 sequences, 21% appearing once. Deletions cut 5 bases from V and 8 bases from J, with 9 bases between. This CDR3 spans 12 amino acids. This clonotype was counted only a few times. Antigen: not known. The TCR originated in a man between 45 and 75 years old who received an inactivated influenza vaccine. The chain joins TRBV12-3 or TRBV12-4 to TRBJ1-4; D gene ambiguous. This material consisted of PBMCs from blood, taken roughly 20 months after vaccination. This CDR3 is CASSQSGEKLFF. The CDR3 coding sequence is TGTGCCAGCAGTCAGTCGGGGGAAAAACTGTTTTTT.